This T cell receptor (beta chain) was identified during a study of blood T cell repertoires in COVID-19. For the study at large: Spain, Italy and the United States supplied samples that represented acute and convalescent COVID-19. Nucleic acid was either cDNA or gDNA, and it came from T cells, B-cell-depleted T cells, or PBMCs.

The CDR3 consists of 15 residues. V was pared by 3 bases and J by 2 bases, with 4 bases of the junction left unmatched. From germline, CDR1 is MNHEY and CDR2 SVGAGI. This clone was found a few times. The method was immunoSEQ multiplex PCR; TCRdb's version includes in-frame clones alone and lacks a portion of them. Here the sample spans fewer than 130,000 clones, 65% to 80% being singletons. The origin of this receptor is a man between 65 and 79 years old with active or convalescent COVID-19. The V and J genes are TRBV6-5 and TRBJ2-7; TRBD2 matches 10 bases. What was sequenced was peripheral blood. The CDR3 bases are TGTGCCAGCAGTTATGAGCGGGGGGGGGCCTACGAGCAGTACTTC. It translates to CASSYERGGAYEQYF.